This entry is about one TCR beta chain. Its antigen target is currently unknown. No base quality information exists; no much larger clone differs at one position. The germline V gene (reference sequence) provides CDR1 MNHEY and CDR2 SMNVEV. Trimming costs V 3 bases and J 7 bases, and their ends lie 12 bases apart. The CDR3, from cysteine to phenylalanine, totals 13 residues. Only the CDR3 DNA is retained, 39 bases long and in frame from the first base. Every donor was a healthy Caucasian. The twin cohort consisted of three pairs of female monozygotic twins, all aged roughly 18 to 30 years. CD4+ and CD8+ T cell populations were isolated with positive isolation kits from Invitrogen. These data come from a study of identical twins (dated by TCRdb to the mid-2010s). For the wider study: To test whether fetal clonotypes persist, the study used deep sequencing on TCR alpha and beta repertoires from monozygotic twins, unrelated adults of various ages, and cord blood. To rule out contamination, replicate twin experiments were performed at different times with different library preparation protocols.

The library was built by means of 5' RACE. Sequencing was performed on an Illumina HiSeq 2000. Template switching added a universal primer binding site, and the final cDNA carried a unique molecular identifier that allowed TCR cDNA molecules to be counted accurately. Specific primers in the conserved constant-segment region were used to synthesize first-strand cDNA for the TCR alpha and beta chains. To control for contamination, every cDNA library carried two barcodes: a SMART-Mk sample barcode plus Illumina barcodes. TruSeq adapter sequences, together with Illumina sample barcodes, were added in two successive PCR steps. The TCR alpha and beta cDNA libraries were sequenced on the Illumina HiSeq platform using custom primers. The paper's processing steps were these. Unique molecular identifiers were extracted from raw reads with MiGEC, and CDR3 positions were determined with MiXCR. Recombination models were inferred per individual with the repgenHMM and IGoR tools using an EM algorithm. The analysis of shared clonotypes was done with the tcR package in R, with sharing normalized by the product of cloneset sizes. Out-of-frame nonproductive sequences were analyzed to study raw recombination free of thymic and clonal selection effects. The raw public data were reprocessed by TCRdb itself: fastp quality trimming at Q25, MiXCR clonotype calling, in-frame beta chains only. Each record represents a unique CDR3 protein, reported with the most common genes and DNA among its rows. These V and J calls derive from TCRdb rather than the authors' analysis. For this sample there are 500,000 or so distinct CDR3 sequences; approximately 15% appear just once. Around 0.52% of the sample comes from the top ten.

What the authors observed across the whole study: Fewer insertions were carried by abundant cord blood beta clonotypes; a weaker similar trend was observed in young adult naive repertoires, while no such trend was observed in memory repertoires. Compared with coincidental sharing between unrelated individuals, an excess of low generation-probability sequences was observed among out-of-frame TCR alpha sequences shared between twins. In monozygotic twins, out-of-frame TCR alpha sharing was systematically underestimated by recombination models, although the models agreed with sharing between unrelated individuals. Conclusions relied on cross-sectional statistical analysis, since the same donors could not be followed over many years. Zero-insertion analyses could be partly confounded by invariant T cells such as MAIT and iNKT, although diverse VJ usage argued against such confounding for most clonotypes. Excess twin sharing in beta out-of-frame sequences was weaker because fewer shared sequences lowered the signal-to-noise ratio.

These same records also appear under a second study, on yellow fever vaccine responses in identical twins. The other study reports the following: The T cell response to vaccination in identical twins was reported by the authors to appear partly convergent and partly personalized. The study precisely tracked vaccine-responding T cell clones in identical twins.

This sequence was found in a woman between 18 and 29 years old in good health. The chain is encoded by TRBV27 joined to TRBJ1-2, and TRBD1 may be the D gene, going by 5 matching bases. The sequencing input was CD4+ T cells sorted from blood. The DNA sequence is TGTGCCAGCAGTTTCCGGGGGATGATTGGCTACACCTTC. Translation gives CASSFRGMIGYTF.